The clone carrying this T cell receptor (beta chain) was recorded at least ten times. Its cognate antigen is unknown. The data were obtained in a study of glioma-infiltrating T cells. Study results and caveats: Very few CDR3 sequences were shared between tissue and blood. Above-expected tissue-blood divergence occurred in all gliomas, most in low-grade ones.

Using RNA template, CDR3s of TCR alpha and beta were amplified with iRepertoire arm-PCR. For one-step reverse transcription and amplification, roughly 95-400 ng of tissue mRNA or PBMC total RNA was used. TCRdb reprocessed the multiplex PCR reads via MiXCR and lists one record per CDR3 protein. The sample holds approximately 12,000 distinct CDR3 sequences; approximately 25% are singletons and the top ten take 40% to 50%. This sequence was found in a human donor with low-grade glioma or glioblastoma, undergoing nonglioma brain surgery, or in good health (not recorded which). Sample: glioma tissue, nonneoplastic brain tissue, or PBMCs (not recorded which).

CDR3: CATSDRTGTGSNQPQHF. CDR3 DNA: TGTGCCACCAGTGACCGGACCGGGACAGGGTCCAATCAGCCCCAGCATTTT. V usage is TRBV24-1 and J usage is TRBJ1-5; 9 bases fit TRBD1. Trimming cost V 4 bases and J 3 bases; bases outside gene matches: 9. From germline, CDR1 is KGHDR and CDR2 SFDVKD. The length of the CDR3 is 17 residues.